The rows below give T cell receptor beta chains drawn from one sample of a study of T cell clonotyping in hematopoietic cell transplantation. Using immunoSEQ multiplex PCR, the repertoire was profiled, and TCRdb retains in-frame clones only, with some absent. The data hold approximately 6,000 clones, with 32% observed a single time. The specimen comprised peripheral blood mononuclear cells, sampled 30 days after allogeneic stem cell transplant. These receptors all stem from a female patient aged 50-59 years who had an allogeneic stem cell transplant from an unrelated donor, so the T cells may come from the graft donor. Some clones in this sample may be carry-over from other donors' samples. Both conserved end residues are part of each CDR3. Each record gives: clone size, D gene, V gene, J gene, CDR3 protein, CDR3 DNA. D genes are given only for firm matches. Only some rows state a clone size, as once, few, many or a class for expanded clones.

clone size: -; D gene: -; V gene: TRBV6-5; J gene: TRBJ1-5; CDR3 protein: CASSYNPGQPQHF; CDR3 DNA: TGTGCCAGCAGTTACAACCCGGGTCAGCCCCAGCATTTT
clone size: -; D gene: TRBD1; V gene: TRBV30; J gene: TRBJ1-5; CDR3 protein: CAWSDGTGGLAQHF; CDR3 DNA: TGTGCCTGGAGTGACGGGACAGGGGGGTTGGCCCAGCATTTT
clone size: -; D gene: -; V gene: TRBV30; J gene: TRBJ2-7; CDR3 protein: CAWSEDYEQYF; CDR3 DNA: TGTGCCTGGAGTGAGGACTACGAGCAGTACTTC
clone size: -; D gene: TRBD1; V gene: TRBV2; J gene: TRBJ2-5; CDR3 protein: CASIDRVLLETQYF; CDR3 DNA: TGTGCCAGCATAGACAGGGTGCTGTTGGAGACCCAGTACTTC
clone size: -; D gene: TRBD1; V gene: TRBV25-1; J gene: TRBJ1-1; CDR3 protein: CASSEWTGVSEAFF; CDR3 DNA: TGTGCCAGCAGTGAGTGGACAGGGGTTTCTGAAGCTTTCTTT
clone size: few; D gene: -; V gene: TRBV2; J gene: TRBJ2-1; CDR3 protein: CASLSRGGGNEQFF; CDR3 DNA: TGTGCCAGCCTAAGCCGAGGGGGGGGCAATGAGCAGTTCTTC
clone size: -; D gene: TRBD1; V gene: TRBV13; J gene: TRBJ2-7; CDR3 protein: CASSSTGAYEQYF; CDR3 DNA: TGTGCCAGCAGCTCAACAGGGGCCTACGAGCAGTACTTC
clone size: few; D gene: -; V gene: TRBV11-3; J gene: TRBJ1-1; CDR3 protein: CASSPDGTYTEAFF; CDR3 DNA: TGTGCCAGCAGCCCGGACGGAACCTACACTGAAGCTTTCTTT
clone size: few; D gene: -; V gene: TRBV6-1; J gene: TRBJ2-1; CDR3 protein: CASKGGIGYYNEQFF; CDR3 DNA: TGTGCCAGCAAAGGGGGAATTGGGTACTACAATGAGCAGTTCTTC
clone size: -; D gene: -; V gene: TRBV30; J gene: TRBJ1-1; CDR3 protein: CAWSRQGWTEAFF; CDR3 DNA: TGTGCCTGGAGCCGCCAGGGGTGGACTGAAGCTTTCTTT
clone size: -; D gene: -; V gene: TRBV6-5; J gene: TRBJ2-7; CDR3 protein: CASSYGRPPYEQYF; CDR3 DNA: TGTGCCAGCAGTTACGGACGGCCCCCTTACGAGCAGTACTTC
clone size: -; D gene: TRBD1; V gene: TRBV29-1; J gene: TRBJ1-2; CDR3 protein: CSVVPGQGGSYGYTF; CDR3 DNA: TGCAGCGTTGTCCCCGGACAGGGAGGTTCCTATGGCTACACCTTC
clone size: -; D gene: TRBD1; V gene: TRBV6-1; J gene: TRBJ2-7; CDR3 protein: CASSSPGTGTYEQYF; CDR3 DNA: TGTGCCAGCAGCTCCCCCGGGACAGGGACCTACGAGCAGTACTTC
clone size: -; D gene: -; V gene: TRBV7-2; J gene: TRBJ2-1; CDR3 protein: CASSDTSSGNEQFF; CDR3 DNA: TGTGCCAGCAGCGACACCTCCTCGGGGAATGAGCAGTTCTTC
clone size: -; D gene: -; V gene: TRBV5-6; J gene: TRBJ1-4; CDR3 protein: CASSSGTEKLFF; CDR3 DNA: TGTGCCAGCAGCTCGGGCACAGAAAAACTGTTTTTT
clone size: few; D gene: -; V gene: TRBV6-5; J gene: TRBJ1-2; CDR3 protein: CASSYSNNYGYTF; CDR3 DNA: TGTGCCAGCAGTTACTCGAATAACTATGGCTACACCTTC
clone size: -; D gene: -; V gene: TRBV6-5; J gene: TRBJ1-2; CDR3 protein: CASSKGAAVGGYTF; CDR3 DNA: TGTGCCAGCAGCAAAGGGGCCGCAGTTGGTGGCTACACCTTC
clone size: -; D gene: TRBD1; V gene: TRBV5-1; J gene: TRBJ2-7; CDR3 protein: CASSWDRDEQYF; CDR3 DNA: TGCGCCAGCAGCTGGGACAGGGACGAGCAGTACTTC
clone size: -; D gene: TRBD1; V gene: TRBV6-1; J gene: TRBJ1-4; CDR3 protein: CASSGATGDRDEKLFF; CDR3 DNA: TGTGCCAGCAGTGGGGCCACTGGGGACAGGGATGAAAAACTGTTTTTT
clone size: -; D gene: -; V gene: TRBV4-3; J gene: TRBJ2-7; CDR3 protein: CASSQDSGSYEQYF; CDR3 DNA: TGCGCCAGCAGCCAAGATTCAGGGTCCTACGAGCAGTACTTC
clone size: -; D gene: TRBD2; V gene: TRBV11-2; J gene: TRBJ2-3; CDR3 protein: CASSMTSHTSDTQYF; CDR3 DNA: TGTGCCAGCAGCATGACTAGCCACACCTCGGATACGCAGTATTTT
clone size: few; D gene: -; V gene: TRBV28; J gene: TRBJ1-2; CDR3 protein: CASSLVGEGYGYTF; CDR3 DNA: TGTGCCAGCAGTTTAGTTGGGGAGGGCTATGGCTACACCTTC
clone size: -; D gene: TRBD1; V gene: TRBV5-8; J gene: TRBJ1-4; CDR3 protein: CASSKDRNEKLFF; CDR3 DNA: TGTGCCAGCAGCAAGGACAGGAATGAAAAACTGTTTTTT
clone size: few; D gene: TRBD2; V gene: TRBV19; J gene: TRBJ2-1; CDR3 protein: CATGLAGGLDEQFF; CDR3 DNA: TGTGCCACCGGACTAGCGGGAGGGCTGGATGAGCAGTTCTTC
clone size: few; D gene: -; V gene: TRBV6-5; J gene: TRBJ2-1; CDR3 protein: CASSSGTYSEQFF; CDR3 DNA: TGTGCCAGCAGCTCCGGGACCTACAGTGAGCAGTTCTTC
clone size: few; D gene: TRBD2; V gene: TRBV28; J gene: TRBJ2-7; CDR3 protein: CASSPRGGSTAYEQYF; CDR3 DNA: TGTGCCAGCAGCCCAAGGGGAGGGAGTACTGCCTACGAGCAGTACTTC
clone size: few; D gene: TRBD2; V gene: TRBV30; J gene: TRBJ2-7; CDR3 protein: CAWSSGTAVYEQYF; CDR3 DNA: TGTGCCTGGAGTAGCGGGACGGCTGTTTACGAGCAGTACTTC
clone size: few; D gene: -; V gene: TRBV30; J gene: TRBJ1-2; CDR3 protein: CAWVSQGRRGYTF; CDR3 DNA: TGTGCCTGGGTCAGCCAGGGGCGTCGCGGCTACACCTTC
clone size: -; D gene: TRBD1; V gene: TRBV29-1; J gene: TRBJ1-1; CDR3 protein: CSVEGNRGRRTEAFF; CDR3 DNA: TGCAGCGTTGAAGGTAATAGGGGGCGAAGGACTGAAGCTTTCTTT
clone size: large; D gene: TRBD1; V gene: TRBV4-1; J gene: TRBJ1-6; CDR3 protein: CASSQPGQYNSPLHF; CDR3 DNA: TGCGCCAGCAGCCAGCCGGGACAGTATAATTCACCCCTCCACTTT
clone size: few; D gene: -; V gene: TRBV30; J gene: TRBJ2-3; CDR3 protein: CAWSPNAGLYF; CDR3 DNA: TGTGCCTGGAGCCCAAACGCGGGCTTATATTTT
clone size: few; D gene: -; V gene: TRBV11-3; J gene: TRBJ2-2; CDR3 protein: CASSLRDPGELFF; CDR3 DNA: TGTGCCAGCAGCTTGCGGGACCCCGGGGAGCTGTTTTTT
clone size: -; D gene: TRBD1; V gene: TRBV7-9; J gene: TRBJ2-5; CDR3 protein: CASRQGATRGETQYF; CDR3 DNA: TGTGCCAGCAGACAGGGGGCGACGCGGGGAGAGACCCAGTACTTC
clone size: -; D gene: -; V gene: TRBV30; J gene: TRBJ1-3; CDR3 protein: CACSGSGHTIYF; CDR3 DNA: TGTGCCTGCTCAGGGTCCGGACACACCATATATTTT
clone size: -; D gene: TRBD1; V gene: TRBV4-1; J gene: TRBJ2-7; CDR3 protein: CASSQQGQGDAEQYF; CDR3 DNA: TGCGCCAGCAGCCAGCAGGGACAGGGGGATGCCGAGCAGTACTTC
clone size: few; D gene: -; V gene: TRBV6-6; J gene: TRBJ1-2; CDR3 protein: CASSSPGNYGYTF; CDR3 DNA: TGTGCCAGCAGTTCTCCAGGGAACTATGGCTACACCTTC
clone size: -; D gene: -; V gene: TRBV30; J gene: TRBJ1-1; CDR3 protein: CAWSGSGFGEAFF; CDR3 DNA: TGTGCCTGGAGTGGATCGGGATTTGGTGAAGCTTTCTTT
clone size: few; D gene: -; V gene: TRBV19; J gene: TRBJ2-7; CDR3 protein: CASSSRGEQYF; CDR3 DNA: TGTGCCAGTAGCTCACGCGGGGAGCAGTACTTC
clone size: -; D gene: -; V gene: TRBV6-5; J gene: TRBJ2-7; CDR3 protein: CASSWTMVYEQYF; CDR3 DNA: TGTGCCAGCTCATGGACTATGGTCTACGAGCAGTACTTC
clone size: few; D gene: -; V gene: TRBV29-1; J gene: TRBJ1-2; CDR3 protein: CSVEDRVEGYTF; CDR3 DNA: TGCAGCGTTGAAGATCGGGTAGAAGGCTACACCTTC
clone size: -; D gene: TRBD1; V gene: TRBV7-3; J gene: TRBJ1-1; CDR3 protein: CASSLEGGWSTEAFF; CDR3 DNA: TGTGCCAGCAGCTTAGAAGGGGGCTGGAGCACTGAAGCTTTCTTT
clone size: -; D gene: -; V gene: TRBV30; J gene: TRBJ2-6; CDR3 protein: CAWRTSGANVLTF; CDR3 DNA: TGTGCCTGGAGGACTTCTGGGGCCAACGTCCTGACTTTC
clone size: -; D gene: TRBD2; V gene: TRBV30; J gene: TRBJ2-7; CDR3 protein: CAFIPGLAGGEQYF; CDR3 DNA: TGTGCCTTCATCCCGGGACTAGCGGGAGGCGAGCAGTACTTC